This T cell receptor (beta chain) was obtained from a study of cytomegalovirus exposure and HLA in healthy donors. The germline CDR1 and CDR2 sequences are SGDLS and YYNGEE. V lost 0 bases and J lost 8, with 6 bases in between. The CDR3 contains 12 residues. Profiling relied on immunoSEQ multiplex PCR, and the TCRdb table lists in-frame clones only, not all of them. The sample lists 200,000 to 250,000 clones, around four fifths occurring once. The chain couples TRBV9 to TRBJ1-3; D is unresolved. Sequenced sample: PBMCs. The receptor was derived from a woman aged 18-29 years in good health and CMV-seronegative. The CDR3 region is CASSVAEDTIYF. The CDR3 DNA sequence: TGTGCCAGCAGCGTAGCTGAGGACACCATATATTTT.